The clone carrying this T cell receptor (beta chain) was detected ten times or more. The antigen remains unidentified. These data are taken from a study of identical twins. Unique molecular identifiers were in the cDNA, with template-switch universal primer binding. Each CDR3 protein gets one entry after TCRdb re-called the 5' RACE reads with MiXCR. The profile shows a few hundred thousand distinct CDR3 sequences, about 10% of them singletons. The V end was cut by 3 bases, the J end by 7 bases, with 10 bases between. Looked up from germline, CDR1 is SGHRS and CDR2 is YFSETQ. The CDR3 loop spans 13 amino acids. Overall study findings and caveats: Out-of-frame alpha sequences shared between twins exhibited an excess of low generation probability. Because invariant MAIT and iNKT cells could be present, zero-insertion analyses could be partly confounded.

The receptor was derived from a woman aged 45-60 years in good health. The V call is TRBV5-1, the J call TRBJ2-2; no reliable D call. Source material: naive T cells sorted from blood. This chain's CDR3 is CASSSLRHGELFF. In DNA, the CDR3 is TGCGCCAGCAGCTCTCTTCGCCACGGGGAGCTGTTTTTT.